The sequence of this T cell receptor beta chain was determined in a study of cytomegalovirus exposure and HLA in healthy donors. Study overall: The approximately 120 million unique TCR beta sequences, from some 170 million T cells, were found by an earlier analysis. The Caucasian-associated ancestry cluster held under 90% of a few hundred genotyped donors.

As concerns this clone: The target antigen is unknown.

The CDR3 length is 17 residues. Per the germline V gene, CDR1 is MDHEN and CDR2 is SYDVKM. V was shortened by 5 bases and J by 4 bases, with 21 bases between the two germline ends. Findings of the study overall: HLA allele associations emerged for about 16,000 TCR beta sequences in a later analysis, at 0.05 false discovery rate.

The PCR was carried out with 60 Vbeta primers and 13 Jbeta primers. TCRdb's copy holds only in-frame clones and misses some; the assay was immunoSEQ multiplex PCR. Among 95,000 to 150,000 clones listed, approximately 80% were seen once. Whereas donors were nominally healthy upon sampling, unrecorded immune exposures were probable. The sequenced sample consisted of PBMCs. This receptor was taken from a woman in her thirties or forties in good health and CMV-seronegative. This chain connects TRBV28 to TRBJ2-1; D not certain. The DNA for the CDR3 is TGTGCCAGCAGTAGGTACAGTTATACCCCCGCATACAATGAGCAGTTCTTC. It specifies CASSRYSYTPAYNEQFF.